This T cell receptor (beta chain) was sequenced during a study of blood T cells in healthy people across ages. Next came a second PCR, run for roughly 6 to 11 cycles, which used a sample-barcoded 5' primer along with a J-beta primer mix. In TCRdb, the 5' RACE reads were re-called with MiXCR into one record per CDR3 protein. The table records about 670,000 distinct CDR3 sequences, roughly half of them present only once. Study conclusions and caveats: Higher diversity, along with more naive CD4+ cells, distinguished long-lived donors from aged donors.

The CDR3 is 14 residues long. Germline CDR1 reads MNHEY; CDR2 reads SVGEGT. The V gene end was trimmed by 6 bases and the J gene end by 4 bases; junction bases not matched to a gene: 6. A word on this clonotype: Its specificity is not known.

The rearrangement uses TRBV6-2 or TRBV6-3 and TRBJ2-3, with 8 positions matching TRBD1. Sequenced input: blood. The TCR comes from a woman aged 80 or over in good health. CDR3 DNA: TGTGCCAGCAGAAGGACAGGGTACGCAGATACGCAGTATTTT. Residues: CASRRTGYADTQYF.